This TCR beta chain emerged from a study of OX40 agonist ivuxolimab in advanced cancers. Remarks on this clone: Antigen: not known.

Study results and caveats: Compared with others, partial responders at 0.1-3.0 mg/kg displayed clonal expansion among the lowest. CD8+ T cells showed, on average, more clonal expansion than CD4+ cells. The CD4+ and CD8+ T cells in the blood had expanded clonally by week 6 at 0.1 to 3.0 mg/kg.

TCRdb's copy holds only in-frame clones and misses some; the assay was immunoSEQ multiplex PCR. The data show around 39,000 clones, approximately 82% seen once. This TCR was sampled from an adult with an advanced solid tumor such as melanoma, head and neck, liver or kidney cancer. This sample comprised CD4+ or CD8+ T cells sorted from blood, obtained in a trial of the OX40 agonist ivuxolimab.

DNA of the CDR3: TGTGCCGCCAAAAAGGGGGCATATACTGGAAACACCATATATTTT. Translating it yields CAAKKGAYTGNTIYF. The chain links TRBV28 to TRBJ1-3; 7 nucleotides line up with TRBD1. CDR1 is MDHEN, CDR2 SYDVKM, per germline. With 11 bases clipped from V and 2 bases from J, the junction kept 12 bases outside the gene matches. The CDR3 has 15 residues.